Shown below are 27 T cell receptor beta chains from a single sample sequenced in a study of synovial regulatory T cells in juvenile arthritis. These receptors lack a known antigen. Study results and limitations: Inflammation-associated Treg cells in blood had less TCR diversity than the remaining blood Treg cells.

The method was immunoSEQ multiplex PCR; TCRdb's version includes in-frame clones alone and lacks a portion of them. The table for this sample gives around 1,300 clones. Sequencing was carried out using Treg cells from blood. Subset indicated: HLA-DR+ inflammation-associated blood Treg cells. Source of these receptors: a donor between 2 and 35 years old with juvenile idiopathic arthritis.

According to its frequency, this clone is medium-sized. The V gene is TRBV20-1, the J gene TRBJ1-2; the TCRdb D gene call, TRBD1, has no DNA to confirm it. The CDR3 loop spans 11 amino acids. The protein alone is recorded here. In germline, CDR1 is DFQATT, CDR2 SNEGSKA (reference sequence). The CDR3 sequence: CSARGLAGYTF.

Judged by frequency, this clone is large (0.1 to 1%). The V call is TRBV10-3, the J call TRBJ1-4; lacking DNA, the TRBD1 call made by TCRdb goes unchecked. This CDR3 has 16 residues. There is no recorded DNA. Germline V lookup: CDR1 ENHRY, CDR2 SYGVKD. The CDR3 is CAISEGQGFANEKLFF.

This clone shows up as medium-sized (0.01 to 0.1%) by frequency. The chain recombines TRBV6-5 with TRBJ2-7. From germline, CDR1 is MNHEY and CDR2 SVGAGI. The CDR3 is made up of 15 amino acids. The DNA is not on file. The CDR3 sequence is CASSYPQGGSYEQYF.

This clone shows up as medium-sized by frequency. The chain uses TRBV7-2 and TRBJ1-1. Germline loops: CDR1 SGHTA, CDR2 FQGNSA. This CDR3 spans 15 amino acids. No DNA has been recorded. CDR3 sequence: CASTPRGSWGTEAFF.

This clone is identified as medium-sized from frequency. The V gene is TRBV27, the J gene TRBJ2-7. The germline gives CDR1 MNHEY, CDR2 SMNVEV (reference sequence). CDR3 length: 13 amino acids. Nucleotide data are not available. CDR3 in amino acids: CASSLFGRHEQYF.

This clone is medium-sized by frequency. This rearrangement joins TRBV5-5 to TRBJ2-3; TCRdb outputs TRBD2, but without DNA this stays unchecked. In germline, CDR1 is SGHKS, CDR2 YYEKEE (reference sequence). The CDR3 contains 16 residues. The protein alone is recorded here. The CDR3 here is CASRHRRAVGTDTQYF.

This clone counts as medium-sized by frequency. CDR3 region: CASSGGTVVYEQYF. This chain links TRBV7-9 with TRBJ2-7; checking the TCRdb D call of TRBD1 is not possible without DNA. This CDR3 spans 14 amino acids. No DNA is given. Germline CDR1 is SEHNR and CDR2 is FQNEAQ (reference sequence).

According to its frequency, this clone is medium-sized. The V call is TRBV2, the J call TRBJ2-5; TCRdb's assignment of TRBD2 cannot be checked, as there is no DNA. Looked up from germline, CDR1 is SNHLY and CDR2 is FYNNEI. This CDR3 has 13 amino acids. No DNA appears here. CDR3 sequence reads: CASNPGGQETQYF.

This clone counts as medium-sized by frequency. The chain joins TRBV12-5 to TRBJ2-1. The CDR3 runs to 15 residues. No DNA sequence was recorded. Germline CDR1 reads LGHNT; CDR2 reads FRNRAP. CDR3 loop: CASGLVHGGRDEQFF.

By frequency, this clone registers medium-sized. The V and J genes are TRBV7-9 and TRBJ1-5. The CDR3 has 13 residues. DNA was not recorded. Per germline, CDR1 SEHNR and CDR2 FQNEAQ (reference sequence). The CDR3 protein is CASSLDFNQPQHF.

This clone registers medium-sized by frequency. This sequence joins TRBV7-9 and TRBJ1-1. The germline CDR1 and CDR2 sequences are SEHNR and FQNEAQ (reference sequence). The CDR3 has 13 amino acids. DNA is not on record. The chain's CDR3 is CASSPRTNTEAFF.

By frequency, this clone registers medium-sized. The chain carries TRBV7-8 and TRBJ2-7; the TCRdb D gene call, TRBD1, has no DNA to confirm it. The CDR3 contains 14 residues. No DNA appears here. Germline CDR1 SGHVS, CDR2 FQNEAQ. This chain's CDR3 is CASSSSPSSYEQYF.

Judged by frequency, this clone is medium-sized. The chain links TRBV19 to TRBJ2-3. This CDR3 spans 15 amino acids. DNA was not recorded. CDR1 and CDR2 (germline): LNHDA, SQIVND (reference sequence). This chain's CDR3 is CASSIRGPRTDTQYF.

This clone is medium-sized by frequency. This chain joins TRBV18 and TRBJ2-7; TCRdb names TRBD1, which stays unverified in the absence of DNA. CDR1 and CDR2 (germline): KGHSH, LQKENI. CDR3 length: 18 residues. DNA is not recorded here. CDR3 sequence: CASSQLIGRGQPSYEQYF.

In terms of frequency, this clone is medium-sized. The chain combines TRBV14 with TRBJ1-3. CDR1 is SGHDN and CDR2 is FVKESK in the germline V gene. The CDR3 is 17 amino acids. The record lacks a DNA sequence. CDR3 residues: CASSQRSGRLAGNTIYF.

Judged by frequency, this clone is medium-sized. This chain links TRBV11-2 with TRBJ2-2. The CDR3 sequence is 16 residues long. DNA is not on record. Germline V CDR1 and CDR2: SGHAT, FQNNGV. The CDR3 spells CASSLGRYGNTGELFF.

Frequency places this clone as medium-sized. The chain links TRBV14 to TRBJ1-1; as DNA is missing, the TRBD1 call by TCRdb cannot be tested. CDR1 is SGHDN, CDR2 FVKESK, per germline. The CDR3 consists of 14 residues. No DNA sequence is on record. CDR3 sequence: CASSQAFPGSKAFF.

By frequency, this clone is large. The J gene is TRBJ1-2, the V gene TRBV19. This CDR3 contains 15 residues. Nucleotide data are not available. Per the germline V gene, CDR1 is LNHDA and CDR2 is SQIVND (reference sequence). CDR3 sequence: CASSMEGFRNYGYTF.

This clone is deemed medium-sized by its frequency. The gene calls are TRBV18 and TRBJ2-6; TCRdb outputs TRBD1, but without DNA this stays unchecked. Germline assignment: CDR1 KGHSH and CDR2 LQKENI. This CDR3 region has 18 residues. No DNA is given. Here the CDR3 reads CASSPLSGQVSGANVLTF.

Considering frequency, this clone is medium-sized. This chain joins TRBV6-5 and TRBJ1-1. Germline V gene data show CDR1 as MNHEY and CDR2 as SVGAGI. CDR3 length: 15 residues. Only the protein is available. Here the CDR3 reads CASSSFDSRSTEAFF.

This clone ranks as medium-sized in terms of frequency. The CDR3 region is CASSQDRASGVSYNEQFF. The V and J genes are TRBV14 and TRBJ2-1; TCRdb outputs TRBD2, but without DNA this stays unchecked. The CDR3 covers 18 residues. There is no recorded DNA. Germline lookup yields CDR1 SGHDN and CDR2 FVKESK.

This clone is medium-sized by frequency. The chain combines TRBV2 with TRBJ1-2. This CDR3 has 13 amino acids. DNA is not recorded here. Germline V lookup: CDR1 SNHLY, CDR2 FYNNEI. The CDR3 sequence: CASSVEGSYGYTF.

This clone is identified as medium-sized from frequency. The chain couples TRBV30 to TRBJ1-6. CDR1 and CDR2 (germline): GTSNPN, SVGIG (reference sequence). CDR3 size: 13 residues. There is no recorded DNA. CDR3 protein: CAWSVGGDSPLHF.

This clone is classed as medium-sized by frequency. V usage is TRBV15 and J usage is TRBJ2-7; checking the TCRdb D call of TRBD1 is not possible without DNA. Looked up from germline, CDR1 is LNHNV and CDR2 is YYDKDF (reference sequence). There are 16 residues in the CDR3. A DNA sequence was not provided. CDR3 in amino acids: CATSRGNRVGFDEQYF.

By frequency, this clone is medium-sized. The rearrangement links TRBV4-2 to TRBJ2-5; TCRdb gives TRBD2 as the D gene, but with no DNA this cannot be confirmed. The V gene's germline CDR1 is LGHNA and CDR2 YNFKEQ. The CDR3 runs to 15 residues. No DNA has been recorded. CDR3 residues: CASSQVRGRKETQYF.

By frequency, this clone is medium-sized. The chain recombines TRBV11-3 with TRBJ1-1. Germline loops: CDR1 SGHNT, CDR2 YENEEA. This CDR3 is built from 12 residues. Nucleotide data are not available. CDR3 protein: CASSLRGTEAFF.

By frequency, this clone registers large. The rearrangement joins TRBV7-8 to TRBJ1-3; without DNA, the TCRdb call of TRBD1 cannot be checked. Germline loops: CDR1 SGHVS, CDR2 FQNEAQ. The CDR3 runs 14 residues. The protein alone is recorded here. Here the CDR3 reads CASSQDRVENTIYF.